One sample yielded the 31 T cell receptor beta chains listed below, sequenced in a study of T cells expressing NK-cell markers. TCRdb reanalyzed the 5' RACE reads, giving one entry per CDR3 protein sequence and no DNA. In total, the table holds 200,000 to 300,000 distinct CDR3 sequences. Sequencing was performed on blood T cells: a sorted CD56 or NKG2C T cell subset, CD4+ or CD8+ T cells, or bulk PBMC T cells (not recorded which). The receptors stem from a man younger than 35 in good health.

The rearrangement joins TRBV10-3 to TRBJ2-1; without DNA, the TCRdb call of TRBD1 cannot be checked. The CDR3 consists of 14 residues. Germline CDR1 is ENHRY and CDR2 is SYGVKD. The CDR3 loop is CAINQGDSYNEQFF.

The rearrangement uses TRBV20-1 and TRBJ2-2; no DNA is available, so the TRBD2 call from TCRdb remains unchecked. This CDR3 comprises 14 residues. Germline V gene data show CDR1 as DFQATT and CDR2 as SNEGSKA (reference sequence). The CDR3 reads CSARAYTRVGELFF.

V and J are TRBV10-3 and TRBJ2-1; the D gene TCRdb calls, TRBD2, cannot be checked with no DNA. Per germline, CDR1 ENHRY and CDR2 SYGVKD. The CDR3 sequence is 16 residues long. CDR3 sequence reads: CAIRPTSGIPYNEQFF.

The chain is built from TRBV28 and TRBJ2-7; TCRdb calls TRBD2, which cannot be checked without DNA. This CDR3 has 16 residues. Germline values: CDR1 MDHEN, CDR2 SYDVKM. CDR3 sequence reads: CASRELGLGKAYEQYF.

The chain joins TRBV7-3 to TRBJ2-1; TCRdb's D call, TRBD2, is unchecked because there is no DNA. The V gene's germline CDR1 is SGHTA and CDR2 FQGTGA. The CDR3 is made up of 16 amino acids. The CDR3 sequence is CASSLGVGGSLNEQFF. Using reference TRBV7-3 and TRBJ2-1 for the parts outside the CDR3, the full variable domain is GAGVSQTPSNKVTEKGKYVELRCDPISGHTALYWYRQSLGQGPEFLIYFQGTGAADDSGLPNDRFFAVRPEGSVSTLKIQRTERGDSAVYLCASSLGVGGSLNEQFFGPGTRLTVL.

This chain connects TRBV9 to TRBJ2-3. From germline, CDR1 is SGDLS and CDR2 YYNGEE. The CDR3 spans 13 residues. The CDR3 spells CASSVGSTDTQYF.

The V and J genes are TRBV10-3 and TRBJ1-3. CDR3 length: 13 amino acids. Germline values: CDR1 ENHRY, CDR2 SYGVKD. The CDR3 loop is CAIREAGGNTIYF.

The rearrangement links TRBV29-1 to TRBJ2-1; TCRdb's D gene call, TRBD1, goes unchecked for lack of DNA. CDR1 and CDR2 (germline): SQVTM, ANQGSEA. This CDR3 is 12 amino acids long. The CDR3: CSGRGANNEQFF.

This sequence joins TRBV7-3 and TRBJ2-1; TCRdb's D call, TRBD2, is unchecked because there is no DNA. CDR1 SGHTA and CDR2 FQGTGA come from the germline V gene. The CDR3 length is 20 residues. CDR3 amino acids: CASSSRLAGPDQGTYNEQFF.

The chain joins TRBV7-3 to TRBJ2-2; TCRdb's D call of TRBD1 is untestable without DNA. The germline V gene encodes CDR1 SGHTA and CDR2 FQGTGA. The CDR3 contains 14 residues. CDR3 region: CASSRPGPRGELFF.

The V and J genes are TRBV5-1 and TRBJ2-3; the TCRdb call, TRBD1, lacks DNA for checking. The CDR3 length is 15 residues. Germline CDR1 is SGHRS and CDR2 is YFSETQ. The CDR3 loop is CASSATTGGADTQYF.

The chain employs TRBV7-2 and TRBJ2-7; TCRdb gives TRBD1 as the D gene, but with no DNA this cannot be confirmed. The CDR3 is 15 residues long. Germline V lookup: CDR1 SGHTA, CDR2 FQGNSA. CDR3 sequence: CASSLVSRSVYEQYF.

The V and J genes are TRBV19 and TRBJ1-1; TCRdb's assignment of TRBD1 cannot be checked, as there is no DNA. The CDR3 spans 16 residues. Germline CDR1 reads LNHDA; CDR2 reads SQIVND (reference sequence). The CDR3 sequence is CASSPSAERGNTEAFF.

The V call is TRBV12-3 or TRBV12-4, the J call TRBJ1-1; TCRdb's D gene call, TRBD1, goes unchecked for lack of DNA. The CDR3 has 16 amino acids. CDR3 region: CASRPGRRSLNTEAFF.

The chain has TRBV5-4 and TRBJ1-1. The germline CDR1 and CDR2 sequences are SGHNT and YYREEE (reference sequence). CDR3 size: 16 residues. The CDR3 loop is CASSLAPRTKNTEAFF.

The rearrangement joins TRBV3-1 to TRBJ2-1; the TRBD2 assignment by TCRdb is unverifiable without DNA. CDR3 length equals 16 residues. Germline-derived CDR1 and CDR2 are LGHDT and YNNKEL (reference sequence). The CDR3 is CASSRISGAKLNEQFF.

The V and J genes are TRBV15 and TRBJ1-2; checking the TCRdb D call of TRBD1 is not possible without DNA. CDR1 LNHNV and CDR2 YYDKDF come from the germline V gene (reference sequence). The CDR3 consists of 15 residues. CDR3 residues: CATSRTLTGDSGYTF.

V gene TRBV30 combines with J gene TRBJ1-5. The CDR3 has 13 amino acids. Germline-derived CDR1 and CDR2 are GTSNPN and SVGIG (reference sequence). The CDR3 is CAWAVGSNQPQHF.

The chain couples TRBV10-3 to TRBJ2-2; the TCRdb D gene call, TRBD1, has no DNA to confirm it. Germline V CDR1 and CDR2: ENHRY, SYGVKD. The CDR3 sequence is 17 residues long. This CDR3 is CAISASPAGAGTGELFF.

The rearrangement links TRBV12-3 or TRBV12-4 to TRBJ2-2; TCRdb indicates TRBD1, and absent DNA this call remains unverified. This CDR3 has 14 residues. This chain's CDR3 is CASSNTPTGAELFF.

The chain recombines TRBV20-1 with TRBJ2-1; without DNA, the TCRdb call of TRBD2 cannot be checked. The CDR3 loop spans 15 amino acids. Germline V CDR1 and CDR2: DFQATT, SNEGSKA (reference sequence). This CDR3 is CSARGSSGDYNEQFF.

The CDR3 region is CASSAGTGSGNTIYF. The gene calls are TRBV18 and TRBJ1-3; TCRdb selects TRBD1, and the lack of DNA leaves this call unchecked. The CDR3 spans 15 residues. Germline CDR1 reads KGHSH; CDR2 reads LQKENI.

The CDR3 protein is CASSLGQGSNQPQHF. The rearrangement joins TRBV5-1 to TRBJ1-5; TCRdb gives TRBD1 as the D gene, but with no DNA this cannot be confirmed. CDR1 SGHRS and CDR2 YFSETQ come from the germline V gene. This CDR3 is built from 15 residues.

The chain carries TRBV29-1 and TRBJ2-2; the TRBD2 assignment by TCRdb is unverifiable without DNA. The CDR3 has 15 amino acids. Germline V lookup: CDR1 SQVTM, CDR2 ANQGSEA. The CDR3: CSVGPGGLHTGELFF.

The chain uses TRBV24-1 and TRBJ2-2; TCRdb's D call, TRBD1, is unchecked because there is no DNA. The germline V gene has CDR1 KGHDR and CDR2 SFDVKD. The CDR3 is 14 residues long. The CDR3 is CASTGIGNTGELFF.

The chain is built from TRBV20-1 and TRBJ2-3; the TCRdb D gene call, TRBD2, has no DNA to confirm it. The length of the CDR3 is 14 residues. Germline CDR1 is DFQATT and CDR2 is SNEGSKA (reference sequence). CDR3 protein: CSAGLAGRTDTQYF.

This rearrangement joins TRBV24-1 to TRBJ2-5; as DNA is missing, the TRBD2 call by TCRdb cannot be tested. This CDR3 has 17 residues. Germline loops: CDR1 KGHDR, CDR2 SFDVKD. This CDR3 is CATSDSGTSGSSETQYF.

The chain joins TRBV7-2 to TRBJ2-7; TCRdb picks TRBD1, but there is no DNA to check that call. The V gene's germline CDR1 is SGHTA and CDR2 FQGNSA. CDR3 length: 16 amino acids. CDR3 loop: CASIKTPGHAWYEQYF.

The chain has TRBV12-3 or TRBV12-4 and TRBJ2-3; the D call of TRBD2 rests on TCRdb alone, since no DNA is present to check it. CDR3 length: 16 residues. The chain's CDR3 is CASRGLGLAGRDTQYF.

J is TRBJ2-2 and V is TRBV29-1; TCRdb lists TRBD1, though no DNA is available to test this call. The germline gives CDR1 SQVTM, CDR2 ANQGSEA. The CDR3 totals 13 residues. This CDR3 is CSVGTGGNGELFF.

The chain couples TRBV4-2 to TRBJ1-1. The CDR3 extends over 15 amino acids. The germline CDR1 and CDR2 sequences are LGHNA and YNFKEQ. CDR3 loop: CASSQEDGVTTEAFF.